The 31 T cell receptor beta chains below come from one sample, sequenced in a study of OX40 agonist ivuxolimab in advanced cancers. Produced via immunoSEQ multiplex PCR; TCRdb's table is partial and in-frame only. The sample has 80,000 to 130,000 clones, 90% seen once. The sequencing used CD4+ or CD8+ T cells sorted from blood, collected in a trial of the OX40 agonist ivuxolimab. These receptors were obtained from an adult with an advanced solid tumor such as melanoma, head and neck, liver or kidney cancer.

V gene TRBV7-9 combines with J gene TRBJ1-2; TRBD1 matches 7 bases. Per the germline V gene, CDR1 is SEHNR and CDR2 is FQNEAQ (reference sequence). The CDR3 length is 17 residues. V lost 1 base and J lost 8; bases outside the gene matches: 16. The CDR3 reads CASSLDRGPGSVRGYTF. The CDR3 region has the DNA TGTGCCAGCAGCTTAGACAGGGGCCCCGGTTCGGTGAGAGGCTACACCTTC.

This chain joins TRBV11-2 and TRBJ2-5, with D tentatively TRBD1 or TRBD2 (6 bases each). Germline lookup yields CDR1 SGHAT and CDR2 FQNNGV. This CDR3 comprises 14 residues. Deletions cut 1 base from V and 5 bases from J, with 11 bases between. The chain's CDR3 is CASSLAGGGETQYF. The CDR3 DNA is TGTGCCAGCAGCTTAGCCGGGGGCGGTGAGACCCAGTACTTC. Variable domain in full (rest from reference TRBV11-2 and TRBJ2-5): EAGVAQSPRYKIIEKRQSVAFWCNPISGHATLYWYQQILGQGPKLLIQFQNNGVVDDSQLPKDRFSAERLKGVDSTLKIQPAKLEDSAVYLCASSLAGGGETQYFGPGTRLLVL.

The rearrangement joins TRBV29-1 to TRBJ2-7; weak D call: TRBD1 (5 bases). This CDR3 spans 14 amino acids. Per the germline V gene, CDR1 is SQVTM and CDR2 is ANQGSEA. Between the trimmed V and J ends, which lost 4 bases and 3 bases, there was a span of 16 bases. As DNA, the CDR3 is TGCAGCGTTGCTAGGTTGGACACACGCTACGAGCAGTACTTC. It specifies CSVARLDTRYEQYF.

V usage is TRBV7-2 and J usage is TRBJ2-7; TRBD2 aligns across 7 bases. From germline, CDR1 is SGHTA and CDR2 FQGNSA. With 3 bases clipped from V and 0 bases from J, the junction kept 5 bases outside the gene matches. This CDR3 has 15 amino acids. The CDR3 protein is CASSFRGSSSYEQYF. CDR3 DNA: TGTGCCAGCAGCTTCCGCGGGAGTAGCTCCTACGAGCAGTACTTC.

This rearrangement joins TRBV5-1 to TRBJ2-2; 7 bases are a match to TRBD1. J lost 0 bases, V lost 3 bases, and 5 bases had no gene match. Germline V gene data show CDR1 as SGHRS and CDR2 as YFSETQ. This CDR3 is built from 16 residues. The CDR3 loop reads CASSSTGTANTGELFF. The CDR3 DNA reads as TGCGCCAGCAGCTCCACCGGGACAGCGAACACCGGGGAGCTGTTTTTT. Full variable domain (missing parts from reference TRBV5-1 and TRBJ2-2): KAGVTQTPRYLIKTRGQQVTLSCSPISGHRSVSWYQQTPGQGLQFLFEYFSETQRNKGNFPGRFSGRQFSNSRSEMNVSTLELGDSALYLCASSSTGTANTGELFFGEGSRLTVL.

The chain couples TRBV7-9 to TRBJ1-1; no clear D gene. With 6 bases removed from V and 1 base from J, the gap between germline ends came to 12 bases. The CDR3 runs to 14 residues. Looked up from germline, CDR1 is SEHNR and CDR2 is FQNEAQ (reference sequence). Here the CDR3 DNA reads TGTGCCAGCAGTTCGCAGATTCCGAACACTGAAGCTTTCTTT. Residues: CASSSQIPNTEAFF.

The chain uses TRBV7-8 and TRBJ2-7; TRBD1 matches 8 bases. The CDR3 is 15 residues long. V dropped 6 bases and J dropped 7; count of bases not matched to a gene: 14. CDR1 is SGHVS, CDR2 FQNEAQ, per germline. The CDR3 DNA is TGTGCCAGCAGACGTAGTGCCGGGACAGGACTAGAGCAGTACTTC. It translates to CASRRSAGTGLEQYF.

The chain uses TRBV27 and TRBJ2-1; possibly TRBD1 for D (6 bases). There are 14 residues in the CDR3. Trimming shortened V by 2 bases and J by 6 bases, and 11 bases separated the two germline ends. Germline V gene sequence: CDR1 MNHEY, CDR2 SMNVEV (reference sequence). CDR3 sequence (DNA): TGTGCCAGCAGTTTAAGAGGACAGATCAATGAGCAGTTCTTC. Translated: CASSLRGQINEQFF.

V usage is TRBV28 and J usage is TRBJ1-5; D unresolved. CDR1 is MDHEN, CDR2 SYDVKM, per germline. Trimming shortened V by 3 bases and J by 3 bases, and 12 bases separated the two germline ends. The CDR3 runs 15 residues. The CDR3 nucleotides are TGTGCCAGCAGTTTCGTTCGGGGTTTCAATCAGCCCCAGCATTTT. Encoded protein: CASSFVRGFNQPQHF.

The CDR3 spells CASSDKASGRARSRYEQYF. CDR3 coding DNA: TGCGCCAGCAGTGATAAGGCTAGCGGGAGAGCCAGATCCCGCTACGAGCAGTACTTC. The chain combines TRBV10-1 with TRBJ2-7, with 10 positions matching TRBD2. V lost 3 bases, J lost 3 bases, and 17 bases stayed unmatched. CDR3 length equals 19 residues. CDR1 and CDR2 from the germline V gene are WNHNN and SYGVQD (reference sequence).

The chain uses TRBV29-1 and TRBJ2-1, with 10 bases lining up with TRBD2. With 5 bases clipped from V and 2 bases from J, the junction kept 12 bases outside the gene matches. CDR1 is SQVTM, CDR2 ANQGSEA, per germline. The CDR3 runs to 17 residues. CDR3 nucleotide sequence: TGCAGCGTTTTACAACCGGGACTAGCGCCACCCTACAATGAGCAGTTCTTC. This gives the protein CSVLQPGLAPPYNEQFF.

V and J are TRBV28 and TRBJ1-4; D is perhaps TRBD1 (5 bases). CDR3 length: 14 residues. Germline V gene lookup returns CDR1 MDHEN and CDR2 SYDVKM. Trimming left V 3 bases short and J 8 bases short, with 13 bases between. DNA of the CDR3: TGTGCCAGCAGTTTTAGGGGTGCGGGCGAAAAACTGTTTTTT. Amino acid sequence: CASSFRGAGEKLFF.

The chain links TRBV7-9 to TRBJ2-7; TRBD1 or TRBD2 may be the D gene (5 bases each). Per the germline V gene, CDR1 is SEHNR and CDR2 is FQNEAQ (reference sequence). This CDR3 has 15 amino acids. V was shortened by 2 bases and J by 3 bases, with 14 bases between the two germline ends. The CDR3 protein is CASSLSEAGSYEQYF. For the CDR3, the DNA is TGTGCCAGCAGCTTATCCGAAGCAGGGAGCTACGAGCAGTACTTC.

V and J are TRBV19 and TRBJ2-3, with 7 nucleotides matching TRBD2. This CDR3 comprises 11 residues. V trimming: 6 bases; J trimming: 9 bases; junction bases outside the gene matches: 3. Germline assignment: CDR1 LNHDA and CDR2 SQIVND (reference sequence). The CDR3 nucleotides read TGTGCCAGTAGAGGGGAGGGGACGCAGTATTTT. Amino acids: CASRGEGTQYF.

The CDR3 protein is CASSPLATHTDTQYF. CDR3 coding DNA: TGTGCCAGCTCACCACTAGCGACCCACACAGATACGCAGTATTTT. This chain joins TRBV18 and TRBJ2-3, with a weak D call TRBD2 (5 bases). The ends were cut back, 1 base at V and 2 bases at J, with 10 bases in the middle. Per the germline V gene, CDR1 is KGHSH and CDR2 is LQKENI. The CDR3 length is 15 residues.

This chain joins TRBV7-2 and TRBJ1-1, with unresolved D. This CDR3 has 13 residues. V was cut by 1 base and J by 5 bases, with 8 bases left in between. The germline V gene has CDR1 SGHTA and CDR2 FQGNSA. Here the CDR3 DNA reads TGTGCCAGCAGCTTAGGAGGAAAAACTGAAGCTTTCTTT. It codes for CASSLGGKTEAFF.

This chain links TRBV7-3 with TRBJ2-1; 9 nucleotides line up with TRBD2. Germline CDR1 reads SGHTA; CDR2 reads FQGTGA. This CDR3 contains 18 residues. V gave up 5 bases and J gave up 7 bases; unmatched junction bases: 18. The chain's CDR3 is CASSRTGAGGPLRNEQFF. The CDR3 region has the DNA TGTGCCAGCAGCCGGACGGGGGCGGGAGGGCCGTTAAGGAATGAGCAGTTCTTC.

The V gene is TRBV13, the J gene TRBJ2-1; D possibly corresponds to TRBD1 (5 bases). The V end was cut by 3 bases, the J end by 5 bases, with 14 bases between. Germline V CDR1 and CDR2: PRHDT, FYEKMQ (reference sequence). CDR3 length: 15 amino acids. CDR3: CASSFRQYRNNEQFF. As DNA, the CDR3 is TGTGCCAGCAGCTTTCGACAGTACCGAAACAATGAGCAGTTCTTC.

The V gene is TRBV7-8, the J gene TRBJ2-7; 8 bases line up with TRBD2. The ends lost 0 bases at V and 7 bases at J; junction bases unmatched: 8. This CDR3 comprises 15 residues. Germline V gene data show CDR1 as SGHVS and CDR2 as FQNEAQ. CDR3 in DNA: TGTGCCAGCAGCTTAGCGCCAGCGGGAGTAGGGGAGCAGTACTTC. Translation: CASSLAPAGVGEQYF. The full variable domain, in which reference TRBV7-8 and TRBJ2-7 provide the parts outside the CDR3, is GAGVSQSPRYKVAKRGQDVALRCDPISGHVSLFWYQQALGQGPEFLTYFQNEAQLDKSGLPSDRFFAERPEGSVSTLKIQRTQQEDSAVYLCASSLAPAGVGEQYFGPGTRLTVT.

The V gene is TRBV28, the J gene TRBJ2-1; possible D gene TRBD1, 9 bases. CDR3 length: 19 amino acids. From germline, CDR1 is MDHEN and CDR2 SYDVKM. V gave up 6 bases and J gave up 1 base, with 25 bases separating them. The CDR3 reads CASSPGTGRRGRSYNEQFF. The CDR3 bases are TGTGCCAGCAGCCCCGGGACAGGGCGCCGCGGGAGGTCCTACAATGAGCAGTTCTTC.

DNA of the CDR3: TGTGCCAGCAGCTTATACTTCCTCTCCTACGAGCAGTACTTC. Translating gives CASSLYFLSYEQYF. This chain uses TRBV7-2 with TRBJ2-7; no firm D call. Germline V gene sequence: CDR1 SGHTA, CDR2 FQGNSA. The CDR3 totals 14 residues. The ends were cut back, 2 bases at V and 0 bases at J, with 8 bases in the middle.

V and J are TRBV28 and TRBJ1-3; the D is unclear. The CDR3 spans 14 residues. In germline, CDR1 is MDHEN, CDR2 SYDVKM. The ends were cut back, 2 bases at V and 4 bases at J, with 9 bases in the middle. The CDR3 protein is CASSLGGKGNTIYF. CDR3 DNA sequence: TGTGCCAGCAGTTTAGGAGGGAAAGGAAACACCATATATTTT.

The rearrangement links TRBV5-8 to TRBJ1-5, with a possible D match to TRBD1 (5 bases). V lost 3 bases and J lost 6, with 13 bases in between. Looked up from germline, CDR1 is SGHTS and CDR2 is YDEGEE. The CDR3 is 14 amino acids. CDR3 sequence reads: CASSSGGVGQPQHF. The CDR3 coding sequence is TGTGCCAGCAGCTCGGGAGGGGTGGGTCAGCCCCAGCATTTT.

Here the CDR3 DNA reads TGTGCCAGCAGCGTTGGACAGGGGGCGGAGACCCAGTACTTC. This sequence encodes CASSVGQGAETQYF. V is TRBV7-6 and J is TRBJ2-5, with TRBD1 identical over 11 bases. After removal of 5 bases from V and 5 bases from J, the junction contained 4 bases not matched to a gene. This CDR3 is 14 amino acids long. Per the germline V gene, CDR1 is SGHVS and CDR2 is FNYEAQ.

As DNA, the CDR3 is TGTGCCAGCAGCTTAGGGCCCCGAGAGACCCAGTACTTC. Translating it yields CASSLGPRETQYF. The gene calls are TRBV7-2 and TRBJ2-5; D is ambiguous. Germline V CDR1 and CDR2: SGHTA, FQGNSA. The V end lost 1 base, the J end lost 4 bases, and 7 bases lay between the germline ends. The CDR3 extends over 13 amino acids.

V is TRBV7-3 and J is TRBJ2-1; possibly TRBD2 for D (6 bases). The CDR3 totals 13 residues. The germline V gene has CDR1 SGHTA and CDR2 FQGTGA. The V end was cut by 1 base, the J end by 8 bases, with 9 bases between. CDR3 amino acids: CASSLRRGDEQFF. The CDR3 region has the DNA TGTGCCAGCAGCTTAAGGAGGGGAGATGAGCAGTTCTTC.

This chain links TRBV10-3 with TRBJ2-7, with D unresolved. The germline V gene has CDR1 ENHRY and CDR2 SYGVKD. CDR3 length: 13 amino acids. V lost 7 bases and J lost 1, with 11 bases in between. CDR3 coding DNA: TGTGCCATCAAAACAGAGAATTCCTACGAGCAGTACTTC. This codes for CAIKTENSYEQYF.

This chain joins TRBV28 and TRBJ1-5; no reliable D call. There are 14 residues in the CDR3. The V and J ends lost 6 bases and 5 bases respectively, with 14 bases between them. Germline V gene lookup returns CDR1 MDHEN and CDR2 SYDVKM. CDR3 bases: TGTGCCAGCAGCCTTAGGGAGGGCTATCAGCCCCAGCATTTT. This codes for CASSLREGYQPQHF.

The V and J genes are TRBV2 and TRBJ1-5; D gene unclear. The CDR3 is made up of 15 amino acids. V dropped 6 bases and J dropped 0 bases, with 12 bases sitting between them. The germline V gene has CDR1 SNHLY and CDR2 FYNNEI. The CDR3 coding sequence is TGTGCCAGCAGGGAGATCGGGTTTAGCAATCAGCCCCAGCATTTT. Translated: CASREIGFSNQPQHF.

This sequence joins TRBV27 and TRBJ2-5; D uncertain. CDR3 length: 13 amino acids. Germline V gene lookup returns CDR1 MNHEY and CDR2 SMNVEV (reference sequence). V lost 0 bases to trimming and J lost 4 bases, with 6 bases between them. The CDR3 sequence is CASSLSRAETQYF. CDR3 sequence (DNA): TGTGCCAGCAGTTTATCTAGGGCAGAGACCCAGTACTTC.

About this clone itself: The identical CDR3 is also encoded by other nucleotide sequences in the sample. The chain links TRBV7-2 to TRBJ2-5, with D uncertain. Germline CDR1 and CDR2: SGHTA and FQGNSA. There are 13 residues in the CDR3. Trimming took off 1 base at V and 3 bases at J, with 6 bases between the two ends. CDR3 region: CASSLGTKETQYF. CDR3 sequence (DNA): TGTGCCAGCAGCTTAGGGACGAAAGAGACCCAGTACTTC.